The 6 T cell receptor beta chains in this list originate from one sample, sequenced in a study of blood T cell repertoires in COVID-19. Sequencing was performed with immunoSEQ multiplex PCR; in TCRdb, only in-frame clones are kept and a portion is missing. Here the sample spans around 120,000 clones, around 79% being singletons. Sequences were obtained from peripheral blood. The receptor set was obtained from a man aged 65-85 years with active or convalescent COVID-19.

The rearrangement links TRBV3-1 (or the pseudogene TRBV3-2) to TRBJ2-1; D is undetermined. Germline CDR1 and CDR2: LGHDT and YNNKEL (reference sequence). The CDR3 extends over 11 amino acids. The V end lost 4 bases, the J end lost 10 bases, and 8 bases lay between the germline ends. CDR3 sequence: CASSLKAEQFF. The CDR3 region has the DNA TGTGCCAGCAGCCTTAAAGCAGAGCAGTTCTTC.

The chain is built from TRBV7-3 and TRBJ2-6; TRBD1 matches at 11 bases. This CDR3 contains 18 residues. V lost 0 bases, J lost 2 bases, and 3 bases stayed unmatched. The V gene's germline CDR1 is SGHTA and CDR2 FQGTGA. CDR3 protein: CASSLTGTGGTGANVLTF. CDR3 nucleotide sequence: TGTGCCAGCAGCTTAACTGGGACAGGGGGGACTGGGGCCAACGTCCTGACTTTC. The whole variable domain, filled in from reference TRBV7-3 and TRBJ2-6, reads GAGVSQTPSNKVTEKGKYVELRCDPISGHTALYWYRQSLGQGPEFLIYFQGTGAADDSGLPNDRFFAVRPEGSVSTLKIQRTERGDSAVYLCASSLTGTGGTGANVLTFGAGSRLTVL.

This sequence joins TRBV19 and TRBJ1-1; D might be TRBD1 (5 bases). The CDR3 loop spans 14 amino acids. V was trimmed by 3 bases and J by 2 bases, leaving 10 bases between them. Germline CDR1 reads LNHDA; CDR2 reads SQIVND (reference sequence). This CDR3 is CASSIQGGNTEAFF. DNA for the CDR3: TGTGCCAGTAGTATTCAGGGCGGAAACACTGAAGCTTTCTTT. Full variable domain (missing parts from reference TRBV19 and TRBJ1-1): DGGITQSPKYLFRKEGQNVTLSCEQNLNHDAMYWYRQDPGQGLRLIYYSQIVNDFQKGDIAEGYSVSREKKESFPLTVTSAQKNPTAFYLCASSIQGGNTEAFFGQGTRLTVV.

The chain recombines TRBV28 with TRBJ1-1; 11 nucleotides match TRBD1. Per the germline V gene, CDR1 is MDHEN and CDR2 is SYDVKM. The V gene end was trimmed by 6 bases and the J gene end by 7 bases; junction bases not matched to a gene: 4. The CDR3 contains 13 residues. CDR3 amino acids: CASRDRGRGEAFF. Here the CDR3 DNA reads TGTGCCAGCAGGGACAGGGGGCGCGGTGAAGCTTTCTTT.

The chain couples TRBV13 to TRBJ2-7; D is possibly TRBD1 (6 bases). Trimming pared 0 bases from V and 3 bases from J, leaving 12 bases between. CDR1 PRHDT and CDR2 FYEKMQ come from the germline V gene (reference sequence). The CDR3 runs 15 residues. The CDR3 nucleotides read TGTGCCAGCAGCTTAGGGGGACACGGTATCTACGAGCAGTACTTC. It codes for CASSLGGHGIYEQYF.

The chain uses TRBV9 and TRBJ2-3; D is perhaps TRBD2 (6 bases). From germline, CDR1 is SGDLS and CDR2 YYNGEE. Trimming stripped 0 bases from V and 4 bases from J, with 15 bases between. CDR3 size: 16 residues. CDR3 nucleotide sequence: TGTGCCAGCAGCGTAGCTGACCGGGGGTTCCCAGATACGCAGTATTTT. The encoded protein is CASSVADRGFPDTQYF. Looking up the rest from reference TRBV9 and TRBJ2-3 gives the full variable domain: DSGVTQTPKHLITATGQRVTLRCSPRSGDLSVYWYQQSLDQGLQFLIQYYNGEERAKGNILERFSAQQFPDLHSELNLSSLELGDSALYFCASSVADRGFPDTQYFGPGTRLTVL.